A selection of T cell receptor beta chains follows, all from one sample in a study of T-cell reconstitution after alpha-beta-depleted transplantation in children. TCRdb recomputed calls from the PCR reads with MiXCR, one row per CDR3 protein. The profile shows about 230,000 distinct CDR3 sequences, roughly 9% of them singletons. Sequences were derived from PBMCs from the stem cell graft donor, sampled from the stem cell graft. The receptor source for this set is a human donor who donated a stem cell graft to a child with acute lymphoblastic leukemia. CDR3s include the opening cysteine and the closing phenylalanine or tryptophan. A D gene is named only where the DNA matches it firmly. Some rows have no size entry. The others give once, few or many, or a class for an expanded clone.

>TRBJ1-4|once|TRBV15|.
CATSPHSRTFGEKLFF
TGTGCCACCAGCCCCCACTCACGGACCTTCGGTGAAAAACTGTTTTTT
>TRBJ2-6|.|TRBV5-1|.
CASSFLRTSGANVLTF
TGCGCCAGCAGCTTCCTCCGGACCTCCGGGGCCAACGTCCTGACTTTC
>TRBJ1-5|many|TRBV27|.
CASSLQGQPQHF
TGTGCCAGCAGTTTACAGGGTCAGCCCCAGCATTTT
>TRBJ2-5|many|TRBV3-1|.
CASSQDGGPRPETQYF
TGTGCCAGCAGCCAAGATGGGGGGCCCAGGCCAGAGACCCAGTACTTC
>TRBJ2-5|few|TRBV5-1|TRBD2
CASSLDRAGGLMGETQYF
TGCGCCAGCAGCTTGGATCGAGCGGGGGGCCTCATGGGGGAGACCCAGTACTTC
>TRBJ2-5|.|TRBV12-3/TRBV12-4|TRBD1
CASSFGDRIQETQYF
TGTGCCAGCAGTTTTGGGGACAGAATACAAGAGACCCAGTACTTC
>TRBJ1-2|many|TRBV25-1|.
CASSDMTGYGYTF
TGTGCCAGCAGCGATATGACGGGCTATGGCTACACCTTC
>TRBJ2-7|.|TRBV12-3/TRBV12-4|.
CASSLSWASYEQYF
TGTGCCAGCAGTTTATCGTGGGCCTCCTACGAGCAGTACTTC
>TRBJ2-5|.|TRBV20-1|.
CSARVTAASSQETQYF
TGCAGTGCTAGGGTGACTGCGGCGTCGAGTCAGGAGACCCAGTACTTC
>TRBJ2-5|few|TRBV5-1|.
CASSLNRQETQYF
TGCGCCAGCAGCTTGAACAGGCAAGAGACCCAGTACTTC
>TRBJ2-2|.|TRBV30|.
CAWSDMNTGELFF
TGTGCCTGGAGTGACATGAACACCGGGGAGCTGTTTTTT
>TRBJ1-1|many|TRBV5-5|.
CASSLDGTLDTEAFF
TGTGCCAGCAGCCTTGACGGGACGTTGGACACTGAAGCTTTCTTT
>TRBJ2-7|few|TRBV11-2|.
CASSFMVIGGTPYEQYF
TGTGCCAGCAGCTTTATGGTTATTGGGGGGACCCCCTACGAGCAGTACTTC
>TRBJ2-2|many|TRBV2|TRBD2
CASSPERGVGELFF
TGTGCCAGCAGTCCCGAGCGGGGCGTCGGGGAGCTGTTTTTT
>TRBJ2-3|.|TRBV3-1|.
CATSQVGPDTQYF
TGTGCCACCTCCCAAGTGGGGCCAGATACGCAGTATTTT
>TRBJ2-5|once|TRBV11-2|TRBD2
CASSPRGSGGTQYF
TGTGCCAGCAGCCCCCGTGGTAGCGGGGGGACCCAGTACTTC
>TRBJ1-1|many|TRBV7-9|TRBD1
CASSSLKGAGEAFF
TGTGCCAGCAGCTCGCTTAAGGGGGCTGGTGAAGCTTTCTTT
>TRBJ1-5|.|TRBV19|TRBD1
CASSNTGESGQPQHF
TGTGCCAGTAGTAACACAGGGGAATCGGGACAGCCCCAGCATTTT
>TRBJ2-1|.|TRBV5-1|TRBD2
CASRSSGGLSSYNEQFF
TGCGCCAGCAGGTCTAGCGGGGGCCTTAGCTCCTACAATGAGCAGTTCTTC
>TRBJ2-2|.|TRBV4-3|TRBD2
CASSQGAAGTSNTGELFF
TGCGCCAGCAGCCAAGGCGCCGCCGGGACTAGCAACACCGGGGAGCTGTTTTTT
>TRBJ2-2|many|TRBV19|.
CASNSGPNTGELFF
TGTGCCAGTAATTCGGGACCGAACACCGGGGAGCTGTTTTTT
>TRBJ1-1|.|TRBV7-9|.
CASSLAGQGTEAFF
TGTGCCAGCAGCTTAGCGGGGCAGGGGACTGAAGCTTTCTTT
>TRBJ1-4|.|TRBV29-1|.
CSVGSPGEKLFF
TGCAGCGTTGGCTCCCCGGGGGAAAAACTGTTTTTT
>TRBJ2-7|few|TRBV5-6|TRBD2
CASSLGGYPGGPAYEQYF
TGTGCCAGCAGCTTGGGTGGGTATCCGGGGGGGCCTGCCTACGAGCAGTACTTC
>TRBJ1-1|few|TRBV30|.
CAWSVQLNTEAFF
TGTGCCTGGAGTGTACAGCTGAACACTGAAGCTTTCTTT
>TRBJ2-5|few|TRBV5-1|TRBD1
CASRNSEQGAETQYF
TGCGCCAGCAGGAATTCGGAGCAGGGGGCCGAGACCCAGTACTTC
>TRBJ2-3|.|TRBV3-1|TRBD2
CASSPTSGGRMQYF
TGTGCCAGCAGCCCGACTAGCGGGGGGCGGATGCAGTATTTT
>TRBJ2-7|.|TRBV11-3|.
CASSLDTGDSYEQYF
TGTGCCAGCAGCTTGGATACAGGTGACTCCTACGAGCAGTACTTC
>TRBJ2-7|.|TRBV5-1|.
CASSPSQAHEQYF
TGCGCCAGCAGCCCCTCCCAAGCCCACGAGCAGTACTTC
>TRBJ2-3|many|TRBV7-9|.
CASSGEPIPDTQYF
TGTGCCAGCAGCGGGGAGCCAATACCAGATACGCAGTATTTT
>TRBJ1-1|many|TRBV7-2|.
CASSLTRDNEAFF
TGTGCCAGCAGCTTAACGAGGGACAATGAAGCTTTCTTT
>TRBJ2-3|many|TRBV20-1|.
CSARESRDLHTQYF
TGCAGTGCTAGAGAAAGCCGGGACTTGCATACGCAGTATTTT
>TRBJ1-2|few|TRBV12-3/TRBV12-4|.
CASSLAKGGLNGYTF
TGTGCCAGCAGTTTAGCAAAGGGCGGCTTGAATGGCTACACCTTC
>TRBJ2-7|many|TRBV4-3|TRBD1
CASSQEPYQGADEQYF
TGCGCCAGCAGCCAAGAACCGTACCAGGGGGCCGACGAGCAGTACTTC
>TRBJ2-1|many|TRBV29-1|.
CSVDWHRSIYNEQFF
TGCAGCGTTGACTGGCACAGATCGATCTACAATGAGCAGTTCTTC
>TRBJ1-2|many|TRBV7-2|.
CASSFLRTTDFDGYTF
TGTGCCAGCAGTTTCTTAAGGACGACGGACTTTGATGGCTACACCTTC
>TRBJ2-2|few|TRBV6-5|.
CASSFGQLLGELFF
TGTGCCAGCAGTTTCGGACAGCTCCTAGGGGAGCTGTTTTTT
>TRBJ2-5|few|TRBV7-2|.
CASSFSLQETQYF
TGTGCCAGCAGCTTCTCCCTCCAAGAGACCCAGTACTTC
>TRBJ2-1|many|TRBV5-1|.
CASSLQVNEQFF
TGCGCCAGCAGCTTACAGGTCAATGAGCAGTTCTTC
>TRBJ2-1|.|TRBV19|.
CASSIARSDEQFF
TGTGCCAGTAGTATAGCCAGGTCTGATGAGCAGTTCTTC
>TRBJ1-1|few|TRBV29-1|.
CSATEYRARNTEAFF
TGCAGCGCAACCGAGTACAGGGCAAGGAACACTGAAGCTTTCTTT
>TRBJ1-1|.|TRBV20-1|TRBD1
CSARPTGAATEAFF
TGCAGTGCTAGACCGACAGGGGCGGCCACTGAAGCTTTCTTT
>TRBJ2-2|.|TRBV10-3|TRBD2
CAISTSGGAAGELFF
TGTGCCATCAGTACTAGCGGGGGAGCCGCCGGGGAGCTGTTTTTT
>TRBJ2-2|many|TRBV7-9|.
CASSLGQYTGELFF
TGTGCCAGCAGTTTGGGGCAGTACACCGGGGAGCTGTTTTTT
>TRBJ2-2|few|TRBV29-1|TRBD2
CSVAPLAGATGELFF
TGCAGCGTTGCCCCCCTAGCGGGGGCCACCGGGGAGCTGTTTTTT
>TRBJ2-3|few|TRBV5-1|TRBD2
CASERGGLTDTQYF
TGCGCCAGTGAACGGGGGGGCCTCACAGATACGCAGTATTTT
>TRBJ1-2|many|TRBV12-3/TRBV12-4|TRBD1
CASSLANRGYGYTF
TGTGCCAGCAGTTTAGCGAACAGGGGGTATGGCTACACCTTC
>TRBJ2-3|many|TRBV11-2|.
CASSLDRTRLDTQYF
TGTGCCAGCAGCTTAGATCGGACCCGTCTGGATACGCAGTATTTT
>TRBJ1-1|.|TRBV5-4|TRBD1
CASSPDREPNTEAFF
TGTGCCAGCAGCCCCGACAGGGAACCAAACACTGAAGCTTTCTTT
>TRBJ2-7|.|TRBV6-2/TRBV6-3|.
CASYTAPYEQYF
TGTGCCAGCTACACCGCCCCCTACGAGCAGTACTTC
>TRBJ1-1|.|TRBV5-1|TRBD1
CASSLTWDSEAFF
TGCGCCAGCAGCTTGACTTGGGACAGTGAAGCTTTCTTT
>TRBJ1-6|.|TRBV12-3/TRBV12-4|TRBD1
CASSLTGGHSPLHF
TGTGCCAGCAGTTTGACAGGGGGCCATTCACCCCTCCACTTT
>TRBJ2-5|.|TRBV20-1|.
CSARNQGRQETQYF
TGCAGTGCTAGAAATCAGGGACGGCAAGAGACCCAGTACTTC
>TRBJ2-7|.|TRBV7-9|TRBD1
CATIPGTGYEQYF
TGTGCCACCATCCCCGGGACAGGGTACGAGCAGTACTTC
>TRBJ2-7|few|TRBV3-1|.
CASSQDSGGSQYF
TGTGCCAGCAGCCAAGATAGTGGGGGTAGTCAGTACTTC
>TRBJ2-2|many|TRBV4-2|.
CASSQDRGGGELFF
TGTGCCAGCAGCCAAGATCGAGGGGGAGGGGAGCTGTTTTTT
>TRBJ2-1|few|TRBV10-2|TRBD1
CASRAGQDNEQFF
TGCGCCAGCAGAGCAGGACAGGACAATGAGCAGTTCTTC
>TRBJ2-7|.|TRBV6-1|TRBD1
CASSGTGASYEQYF
TGTGCCAGCAGTGGGACAGGAGCCTCCTACGAGCAGTACTTC
>TRBJ2-2|many|TRBV12-3/TRBV12-4|.
CASSPRVGTGELFF
TGTGCCAGCAGTCCACGGGTTGGAACCGGGGAGCTGTTTTTT